This TCR beta chain stems from a study of CD8 T cells in ankylosing spondylitis. For TCR beta, libraries came from quantitative 5'-RACE with molecular barcodes. Each CDR3 protein gets one entry after TCRdb re-called the 5' RACE reads with MiXCR. The sample shows 150,000 to 250,000 distinct CDR3 sequences, roughly 12% of them seen only once. Points from the study as a whole: Blood from ankylosing spondylitis patients appeared to carry a characteristic roughly eight-variant TCR beta motif. Significantly higher representation of disease-linked clones was reported for matched ankylosing spondylitis synovial fluid. Reports of some motif variants in reactive arthritis synovial fluid and blood predate this one.

Looked up from germline, CDR1 is DFQATT and CDR2 is SNEGSKA (reference sequence). The CDR3 is made up of 13 amino acids. Trimming removed 3 bases from V and 7 bases from J, with 13 bases in between. With respect to this clonotype: Antigen: not known.

Sample: blood, either unsorted or a sorted T cell fraction (not recorded which). This TCR was recovered from a male donor with ankylosing spondylitis or in good health (not recorded which). The chain joins TRBV20-1 to TRBJ2-1; TRBD1 is a possible D gene (6 bases). In DNA form, the CDR3 reads TGCAGTGCTAGGACAGGACGATTGAATGAGCAGTTCTTC. Protein sequence: CSARTGRLNEQFF.